This T cell receptor (beta chain) was documented in a study of cytomegalovirus exposure and HLA in healthy donors. Study in general: There were 75 million to 95 million unique TCRs (from HLA-typed donors) in an early data release.

The germline gives CDR1 GTSNPN, CDR2 SVGIG (reference sequence). Trimming cost V 3 bases and J 11 bases; bases outside gene matches: 4. The length of the CDR3 is 13 residues. Points on this clone: Its cognate antigen is unknown.

PCR used 60 Vbeta primers and 13 Jbeta primers. This table comes from immunoSEQ multiplex PCR, and its TCRdb copy is limited to in-frame clones, with some not included. This table holds some 110,000 clones, approximately 83% found once. Study conclusions and caveats: Association with HLA alleles at 0.05 false discovery rate was found for 16,951 TCR beta sequences in a later analysis. Reports credit the classifier with highly specific, highly sensitive diagnosis of cytomegalovirus status. While the bulk of TCR sequences proved rare, some public TCRs turned up in many donors.

This sequence originates from a man aged 18 to 30 in good health and CMV-seronegative. This chain joins TRBV30 and TRBJ2-4; 13 bases line up with TRBD2. Material for sequencing was PBMCs. The CDR3 loop reads CAWRGLAGVLQYF. In nucleotides, the CDR3 is TGTGCCTGGAGAGGACTAGCGGGAGTTCTTCAGTACTTC. Together with reference TRBV30 and TRBJ2-4, the CDR3 gives the full variable domain: SQTIHQWPATLVQPVGSPLSLECTVEGTSNPNLYWYRQAAGRGLQLLFYSVGIGQISSEVPQNLSASRPQDRQFILSSKKLLLSDSGFYLCAWRGLAGVLQYFGAGTRLSVL.